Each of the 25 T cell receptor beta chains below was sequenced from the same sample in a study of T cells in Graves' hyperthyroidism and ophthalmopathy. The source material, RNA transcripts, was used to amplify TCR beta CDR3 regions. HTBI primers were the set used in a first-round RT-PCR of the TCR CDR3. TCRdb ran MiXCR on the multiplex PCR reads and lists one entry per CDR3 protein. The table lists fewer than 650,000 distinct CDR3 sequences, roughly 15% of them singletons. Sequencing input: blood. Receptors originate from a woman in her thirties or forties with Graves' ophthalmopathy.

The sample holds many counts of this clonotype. The CDR3 loop reads CASRFRFGGTPSEAFF. The CDR3 nucleotides read TGTGCCAGCAGATTTAGGTTTGGCGGAACACCGTCTGAAGCTTTCTTT. This chain joins TRBV11-2 and TRBJ1-1; D ambiguous. Germline V lookup: CDR1 SGHAT, CDR2 FQNNGV. CDR3 size: 16 residues. V lost 6 bases to trimming and J lost 6 bases, with 23 bases between them.

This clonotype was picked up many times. The CDR3 loop is CASSMTRDRGDEQYF. DNA for the CDR3: TGTGCCAGCAGTATGACGCGGGACAGGGGGGACGAGCAGTACTTC. The J gene is TRBJ2-7, the V gene TRBV6-1; the match to TRBD1 covers 11 bases. This CDR3 is built from 15 residues. Germline V gene data show CDR1 as MNHNS and CDR2 as SASEGT. V trimming: 5 bases; J trimming: 5 bases; junction bases outside the gene matches: 8.

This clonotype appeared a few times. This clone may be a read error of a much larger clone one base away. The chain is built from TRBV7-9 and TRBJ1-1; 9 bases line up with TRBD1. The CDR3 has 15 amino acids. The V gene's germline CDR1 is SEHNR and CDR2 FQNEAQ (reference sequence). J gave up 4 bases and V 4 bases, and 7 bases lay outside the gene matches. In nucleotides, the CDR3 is TGTGCCAGCAGCTCAAGAACAGGGGGCTTCACTGAAGCTTTCTTT. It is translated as CASSSRTGGFTEAFF.

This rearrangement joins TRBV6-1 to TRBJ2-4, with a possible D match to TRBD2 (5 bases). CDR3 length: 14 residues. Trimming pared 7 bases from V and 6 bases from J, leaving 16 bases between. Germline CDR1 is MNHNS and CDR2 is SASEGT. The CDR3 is CASIPTGVSNIQYF. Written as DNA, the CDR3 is TGTGCCAGCATTCCGACCGGGGTTTCAAACATTCAGTACTTC.

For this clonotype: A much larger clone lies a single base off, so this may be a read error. The chain's CDR3 is CASTLGSENYGYTF. In nucleotides, the CDR3 is TGTGCCAGCACCCTAGGGAGCGAAAACTATGGCTACACCTTC. The V and J genes are TRBV9 and TRBJ1-2; no reliable D call. The CDR3 sequence is 14 residues long. Deletions cut 6 bases from V and 2 bases from J, with 14 bases between. CDR1 SGDLS and CDR2 YYNGEE come from the germline V gene.

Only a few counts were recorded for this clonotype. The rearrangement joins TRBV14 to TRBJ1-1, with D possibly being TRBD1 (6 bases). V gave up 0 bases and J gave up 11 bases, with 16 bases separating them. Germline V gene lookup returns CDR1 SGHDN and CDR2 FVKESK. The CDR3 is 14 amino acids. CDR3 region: CASSQDGGQNVAFF. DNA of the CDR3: TGTGCCAGCAGCCAAGATGGGGGGCAGAATGTGGCTTTCTTT.

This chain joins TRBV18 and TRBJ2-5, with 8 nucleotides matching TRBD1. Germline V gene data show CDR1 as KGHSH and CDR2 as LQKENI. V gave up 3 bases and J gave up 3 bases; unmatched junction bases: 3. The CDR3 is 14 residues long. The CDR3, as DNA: TGTGCCAGCTCACCGGTGACAGGGGAAGAGACCCAGTACTTC. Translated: CASSPVTGEETQYF.

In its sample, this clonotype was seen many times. CDR3 loop: CASSLVDARLTDTQYF. The CDR3, as DNA: TGTGCCAGCAGTTTAGTAGACGCCAGGCTGACAGATACGCAGTATTTT. The chain recombines TRBV12-3 or TRBV12-4 with TRBJ2-3, with D unresolved. Deletions cut 1 base from V and 3 bases from J, with 14 bases between. CDR3 length equals 16 residues.

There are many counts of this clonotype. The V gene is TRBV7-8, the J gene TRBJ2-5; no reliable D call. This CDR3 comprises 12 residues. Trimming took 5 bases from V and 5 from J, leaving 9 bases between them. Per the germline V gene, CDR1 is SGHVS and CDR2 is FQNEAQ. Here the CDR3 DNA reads TGTGCCAGCAGCACGGTTGGGGAGACCCAGTACTTC. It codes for CASSTVGETQYF. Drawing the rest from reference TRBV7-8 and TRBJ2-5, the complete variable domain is GAGVSQSPRYKVAKRGQDVALRCDPISGHVSLFWYQQALGQGPEFLTYFQNEAQLDKSGLPSDRFFAERPEGSVSTLKIQRTQQEDSAVYLCASSTVGETQYFGPGTRLLVL.

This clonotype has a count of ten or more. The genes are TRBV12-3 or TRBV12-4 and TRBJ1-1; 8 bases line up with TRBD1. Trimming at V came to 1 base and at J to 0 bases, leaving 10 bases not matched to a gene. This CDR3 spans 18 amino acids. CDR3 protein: CASSLGPTRGRMNTEAFF. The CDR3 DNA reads TGTGCCAGCAGTTTAGGCCCAACCAGGGGGCGCATGAACACTGAAGCTTTCTTT.

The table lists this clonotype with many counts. CDR3 protein: CASTRTGVAGELFF. As DNA, the CDR3 is TGTGCCAGCACACGGACAGGGGTCGCCGGGGAGCTGTTTTTT. V and J are TRBV12-3 or TRBV12-4 and TRBJ2-2; 9 nucleotides align to TRBD1. This CDR3 is built from 14 residues. J gave up 6 bases and V 7 bases, and 6 bases lay outside the gene matches.

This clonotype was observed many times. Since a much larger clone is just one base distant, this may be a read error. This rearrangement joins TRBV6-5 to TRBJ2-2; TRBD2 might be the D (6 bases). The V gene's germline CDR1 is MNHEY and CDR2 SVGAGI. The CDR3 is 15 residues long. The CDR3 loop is CASSYSGGKTGELSF. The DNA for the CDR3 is TGTGCCAGCAGTTACTCTGGCGGGAAGACCGGGGAGCTGTCTTTT.

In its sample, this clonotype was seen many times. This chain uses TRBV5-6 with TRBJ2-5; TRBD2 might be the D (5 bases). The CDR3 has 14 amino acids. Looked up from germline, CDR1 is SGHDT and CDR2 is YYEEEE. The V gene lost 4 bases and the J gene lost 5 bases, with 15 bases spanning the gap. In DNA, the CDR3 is TGTGCCAGCAGCCCCCTGACCGGCGGGGAGACCCAGTACTTC. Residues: CASSPLTGGETQYF.

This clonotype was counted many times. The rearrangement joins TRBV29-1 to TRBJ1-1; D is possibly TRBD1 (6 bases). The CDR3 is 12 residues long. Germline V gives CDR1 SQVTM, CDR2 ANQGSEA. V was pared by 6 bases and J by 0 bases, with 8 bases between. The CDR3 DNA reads TGCAGCGTACAGGGAATGAACACTGAAGCTTTCTTT. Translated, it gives CSVQGMNTEAFF.

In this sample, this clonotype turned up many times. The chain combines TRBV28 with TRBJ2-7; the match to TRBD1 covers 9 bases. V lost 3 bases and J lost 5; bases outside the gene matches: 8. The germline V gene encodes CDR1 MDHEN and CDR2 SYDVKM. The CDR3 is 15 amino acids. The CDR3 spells CASSFALTGGDEQYF. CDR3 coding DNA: TGTGCCAGCAGTTTCGCCCTGACAGGGGGAGACGAGCAGTACTTC.

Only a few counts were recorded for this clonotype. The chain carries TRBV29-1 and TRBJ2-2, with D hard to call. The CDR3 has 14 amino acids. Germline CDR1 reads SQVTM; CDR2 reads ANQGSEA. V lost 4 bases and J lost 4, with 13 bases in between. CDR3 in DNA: TGCAGCGTTGTGGGTAGCTCGGGCACCGGGGAGCTGTTTTTT. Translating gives CSVVGSSGTGELFF.

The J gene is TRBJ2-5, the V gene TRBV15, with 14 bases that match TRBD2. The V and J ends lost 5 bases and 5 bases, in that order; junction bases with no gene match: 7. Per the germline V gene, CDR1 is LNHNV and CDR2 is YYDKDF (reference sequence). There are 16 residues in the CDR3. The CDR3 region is CATSHGGTSGSETQYF. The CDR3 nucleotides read TGTGCCACCAGCCACGGGGGGACTAGCGGGAGTGAGACCCAGTACTTC.

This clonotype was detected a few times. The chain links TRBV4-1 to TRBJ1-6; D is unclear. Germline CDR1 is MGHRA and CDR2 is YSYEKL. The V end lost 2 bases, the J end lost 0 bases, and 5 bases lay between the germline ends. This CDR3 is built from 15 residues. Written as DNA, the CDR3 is TGCGCCAGCAGCCAACGGAGCTCCTATAATTCACCCCTCCACTTT. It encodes CASSQRSSYNSPLHF.

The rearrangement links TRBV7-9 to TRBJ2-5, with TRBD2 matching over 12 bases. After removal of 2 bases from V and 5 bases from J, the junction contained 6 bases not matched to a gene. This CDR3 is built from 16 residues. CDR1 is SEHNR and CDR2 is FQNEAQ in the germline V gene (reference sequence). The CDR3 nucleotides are TGTGCCAGCAGCTTAATGACTAGCGGGAGCCGGGAGACCCAGTACTTC. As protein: CASSLMTSGSRETQYF.

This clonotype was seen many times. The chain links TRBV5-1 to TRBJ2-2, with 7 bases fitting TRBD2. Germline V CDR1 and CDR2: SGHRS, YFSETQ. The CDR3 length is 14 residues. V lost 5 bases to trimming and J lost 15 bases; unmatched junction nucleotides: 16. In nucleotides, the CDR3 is TGCGCCAGCAGTTTAGCGGGCACCGGGGAGCTCTTGTTTTTT. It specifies CASSLAGTGELLFF.

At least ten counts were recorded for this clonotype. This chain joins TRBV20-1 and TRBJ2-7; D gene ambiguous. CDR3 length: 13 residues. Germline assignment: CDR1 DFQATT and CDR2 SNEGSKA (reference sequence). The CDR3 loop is CSLPVGTRNEQYF. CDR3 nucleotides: TGCAGCCTTCCCGTGGGTACAAGGAACGAGCAGTACTTC.

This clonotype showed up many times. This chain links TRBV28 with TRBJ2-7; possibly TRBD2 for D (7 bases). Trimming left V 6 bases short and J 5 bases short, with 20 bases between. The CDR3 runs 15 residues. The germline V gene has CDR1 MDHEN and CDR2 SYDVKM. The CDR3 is CASSQRGAGMDEQYF. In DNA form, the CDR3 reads TGTGCCAGCAGCCAACGGGGGGCCGGGATGGACGAGCAGTACTTC.

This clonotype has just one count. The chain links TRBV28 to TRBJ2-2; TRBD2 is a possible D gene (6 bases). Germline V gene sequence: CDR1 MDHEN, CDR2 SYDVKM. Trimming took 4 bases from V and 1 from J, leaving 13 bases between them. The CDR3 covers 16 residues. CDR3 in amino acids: CASSSPGTLNTGELFF. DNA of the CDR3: TGTGCCAGCAGTTCGCCCGGGACTTTGAACACCGGGGAGCTGTTTTTT.

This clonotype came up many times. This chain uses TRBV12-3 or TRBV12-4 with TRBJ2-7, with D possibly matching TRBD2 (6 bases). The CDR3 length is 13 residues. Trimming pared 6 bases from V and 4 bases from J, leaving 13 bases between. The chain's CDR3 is CASSPGLKYEQYF. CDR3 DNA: TGTGCCAGCAGCCCGGGACTTAAGTACGAGCAGTACTTC.

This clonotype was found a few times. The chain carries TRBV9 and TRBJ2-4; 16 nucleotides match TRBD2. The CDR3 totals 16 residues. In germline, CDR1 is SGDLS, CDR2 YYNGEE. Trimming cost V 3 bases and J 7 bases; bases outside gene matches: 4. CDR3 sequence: CASSAGTSGRGNIQYF. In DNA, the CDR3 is TGTGCCAGCAGCGCCGGGACTAGCGGGAGGGGGAACATTCAGTACTTC.